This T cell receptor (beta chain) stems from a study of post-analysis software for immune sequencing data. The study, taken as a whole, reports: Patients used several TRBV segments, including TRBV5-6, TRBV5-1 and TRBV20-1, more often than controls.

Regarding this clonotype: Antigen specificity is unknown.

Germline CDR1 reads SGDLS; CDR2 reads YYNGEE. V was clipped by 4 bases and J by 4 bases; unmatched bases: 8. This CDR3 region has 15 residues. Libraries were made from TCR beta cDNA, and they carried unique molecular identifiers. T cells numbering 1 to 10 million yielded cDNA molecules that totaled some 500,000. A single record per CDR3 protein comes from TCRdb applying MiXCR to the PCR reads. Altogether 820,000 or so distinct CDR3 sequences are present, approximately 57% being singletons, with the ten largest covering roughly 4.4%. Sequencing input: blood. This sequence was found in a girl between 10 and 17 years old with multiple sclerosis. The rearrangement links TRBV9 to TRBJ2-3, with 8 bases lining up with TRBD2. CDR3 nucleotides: TGTGCCAGCAGCCCCCCCGCCGGGGGGGCAGATACGCAGTATTTT. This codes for CASSPPAGGADTQYF.